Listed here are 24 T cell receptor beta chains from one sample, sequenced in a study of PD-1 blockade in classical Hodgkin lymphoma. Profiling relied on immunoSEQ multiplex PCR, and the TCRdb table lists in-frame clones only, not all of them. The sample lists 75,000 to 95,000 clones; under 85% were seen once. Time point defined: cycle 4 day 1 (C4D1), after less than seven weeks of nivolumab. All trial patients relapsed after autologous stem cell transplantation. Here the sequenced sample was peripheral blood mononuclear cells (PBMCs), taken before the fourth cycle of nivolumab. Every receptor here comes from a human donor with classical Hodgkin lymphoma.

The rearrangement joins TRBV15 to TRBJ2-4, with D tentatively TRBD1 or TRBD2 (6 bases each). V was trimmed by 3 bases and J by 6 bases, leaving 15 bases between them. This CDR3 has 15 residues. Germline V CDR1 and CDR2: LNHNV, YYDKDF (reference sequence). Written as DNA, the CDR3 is TGTGCCACCAGCAGCATGCCAGGAGGGGGAAACATTCAGTACTTC. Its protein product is CATSSMPGGGNIQYF.

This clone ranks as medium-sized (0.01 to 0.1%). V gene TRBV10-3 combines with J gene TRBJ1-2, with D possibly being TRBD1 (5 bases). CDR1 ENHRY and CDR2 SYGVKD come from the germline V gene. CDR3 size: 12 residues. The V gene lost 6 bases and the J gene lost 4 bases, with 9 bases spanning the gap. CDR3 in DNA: TGTGCCATCAGCCAGGGAGGCTATGGCTACACCTTC. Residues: CAISQGGYGYTF.

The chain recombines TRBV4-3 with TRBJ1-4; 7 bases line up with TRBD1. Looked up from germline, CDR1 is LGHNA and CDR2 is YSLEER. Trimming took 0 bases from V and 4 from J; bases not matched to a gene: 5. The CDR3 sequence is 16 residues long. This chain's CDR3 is CASSQDTGQYNEKLFF. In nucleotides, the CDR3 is TGCGCCAGCAGCCAAGATACGGGACAGTATAATGAAAAACTGTTTTTT.

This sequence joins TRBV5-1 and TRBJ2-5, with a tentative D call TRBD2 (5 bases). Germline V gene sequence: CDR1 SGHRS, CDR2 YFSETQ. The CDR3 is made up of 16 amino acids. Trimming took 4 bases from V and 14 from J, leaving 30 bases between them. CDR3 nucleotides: TGCGCCAGCAGCGACGGTCGCGGGCGCGGGCTGGGTGTCGGATACTTC. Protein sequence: CASSDGRGRGLGVGYF.

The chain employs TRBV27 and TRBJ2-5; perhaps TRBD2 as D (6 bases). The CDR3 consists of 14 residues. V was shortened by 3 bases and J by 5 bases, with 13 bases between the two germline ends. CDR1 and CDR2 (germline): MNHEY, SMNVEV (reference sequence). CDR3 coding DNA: TGTGCCAGCAGTTTGGCAAAAAGCGGGGAGACCCAGTACTTC. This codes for CASSLAKSGETQYF.

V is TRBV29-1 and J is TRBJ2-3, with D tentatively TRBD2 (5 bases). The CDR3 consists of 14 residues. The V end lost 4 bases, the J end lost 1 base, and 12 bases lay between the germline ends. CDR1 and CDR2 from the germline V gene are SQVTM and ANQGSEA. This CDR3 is CSVALVGGTDTQYF. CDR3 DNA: TGCAGCGTTGCACTAGTAGGCGGCACAGATACGCAGTATTTT.

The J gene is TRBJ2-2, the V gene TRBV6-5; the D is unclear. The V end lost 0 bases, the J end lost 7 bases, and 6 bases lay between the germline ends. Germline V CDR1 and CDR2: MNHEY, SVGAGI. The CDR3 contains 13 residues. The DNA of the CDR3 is TGTGCCAGCAGTTACTCGTCAGGCGGGGAGCTGTTTTTT. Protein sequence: CASSYSSGGELFF.

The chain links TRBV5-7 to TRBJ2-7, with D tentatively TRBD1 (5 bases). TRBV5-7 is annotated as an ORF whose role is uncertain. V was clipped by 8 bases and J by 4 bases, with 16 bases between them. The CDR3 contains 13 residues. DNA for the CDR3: TGTGCCAGTATACAGGTCCTTTGTTACGAGCAGTACTTC. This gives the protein CASIQVLCYEQYF.

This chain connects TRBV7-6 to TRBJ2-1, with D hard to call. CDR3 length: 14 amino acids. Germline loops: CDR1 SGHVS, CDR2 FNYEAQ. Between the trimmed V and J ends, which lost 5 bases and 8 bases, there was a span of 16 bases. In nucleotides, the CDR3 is TGTGCCAGCAGCCTGATGAAGGTGAATCATGAGCAGTTCTTC. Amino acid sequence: CASSLMKVNHEQFF.

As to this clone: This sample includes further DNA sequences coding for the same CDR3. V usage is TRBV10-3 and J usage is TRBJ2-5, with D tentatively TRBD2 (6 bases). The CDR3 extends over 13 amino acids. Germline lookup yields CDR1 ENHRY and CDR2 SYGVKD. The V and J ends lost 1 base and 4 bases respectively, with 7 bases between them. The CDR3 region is CAISELGGETQYF. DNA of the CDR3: TGTGCCATCAGTGAGTTGGGGGGAGAGACCCAGTACTTC.

CDR3 in amino acids: CATSAYDGAHEQFF. CDR3 bases: TGTGCCACCAGCGCCTACGACGGGGCGCATGAGCAGTTCTTC. The chain is built from TRBV15 and TRBJ2-1; D is perhaps TRBD1 or TRBD2 (5 bases each). V was shortened by 5 bases and J by 8 bases, with 16 bases between the two germline ends. Germline V gene data show CDR1 as LNHNV and CDR2 as YYDKDF (reference sequence). The CDR3 runs to 14 residues.

This chain's CDR3 is CASSWGTDTQYF. CDR3 bases: TGTGCCAGCAGCTGGGGGACAGATACGCAGTATTTT. J is TRBJ2-3 and V is TRBV5-6, with D perhaps TRBD1 or TRBD2 (5 bases each). The germline V and J ends were trimmed by 3 bases and 3 bases, with 5 bases remaining between them. The length of the CDR3 is 12 residues. The germline gives CDR1 SGHDT, CDR2 YYEEEE.

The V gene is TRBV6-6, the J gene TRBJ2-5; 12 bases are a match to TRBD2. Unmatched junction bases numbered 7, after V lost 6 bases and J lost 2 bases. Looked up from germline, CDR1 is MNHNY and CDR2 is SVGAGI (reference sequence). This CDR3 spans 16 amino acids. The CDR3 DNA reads TGTGCCAGCAGACCACCCGGACTAGCGGGACAAGAGACCCAGTACTTC. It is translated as CASRPPGLAGQETQYF.

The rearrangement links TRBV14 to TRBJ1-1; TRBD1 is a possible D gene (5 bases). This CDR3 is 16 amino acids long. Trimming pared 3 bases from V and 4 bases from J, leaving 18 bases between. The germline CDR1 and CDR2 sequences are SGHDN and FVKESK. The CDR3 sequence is CASSQRRGPGTTEAFF. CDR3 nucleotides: TGTGCCAGCAGCCAGAGGCGGGGTCCAGGGACCACTGAAGCTTTCTTT.

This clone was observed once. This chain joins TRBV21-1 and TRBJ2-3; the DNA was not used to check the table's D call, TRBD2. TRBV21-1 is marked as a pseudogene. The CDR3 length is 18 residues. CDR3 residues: CASSNDGGRPGGTDTQYF. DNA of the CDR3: TGTGCCAGCAGCAACGATGGCGGGAGGCCGGGCGGCACAGATACGCAGTATTTT.

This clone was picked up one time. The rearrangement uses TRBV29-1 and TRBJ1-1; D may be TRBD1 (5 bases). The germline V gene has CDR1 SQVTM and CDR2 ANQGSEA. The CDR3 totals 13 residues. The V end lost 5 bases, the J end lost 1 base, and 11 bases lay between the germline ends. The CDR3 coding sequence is TGCAGCGTTTCCGGCGGGACGAACACTGAAGCTTTCTTT. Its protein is CSVSGGTNTEAFF. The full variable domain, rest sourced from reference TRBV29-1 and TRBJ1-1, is SAVISQKPSRDICQRGTSLTIQCQVDSQVTMMFWYRQQPGQSLTLIATANQGSEATYESGFVIDKFPISRPNLTFSTLTVSNMSPEDSSIYLCSVSGGTNTEAFFGQGTRLTVV.

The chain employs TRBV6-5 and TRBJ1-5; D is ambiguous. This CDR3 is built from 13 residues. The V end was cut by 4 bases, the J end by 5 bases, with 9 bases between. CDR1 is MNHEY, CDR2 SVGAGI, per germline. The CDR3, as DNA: TGTGCCAGCAGTTTCGGACGAGATCAGCCCCAGCATTTT. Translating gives CASSFGRDQPQHF.

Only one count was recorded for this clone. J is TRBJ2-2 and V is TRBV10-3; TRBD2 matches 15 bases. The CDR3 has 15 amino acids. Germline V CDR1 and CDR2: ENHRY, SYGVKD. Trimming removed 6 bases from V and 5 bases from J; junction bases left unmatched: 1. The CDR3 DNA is TGTGCCATCAGGGGACTAGCGGGAGGAACCGGGGAGCTGTTTTTT. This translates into CAIRGLAGGTGELFF.

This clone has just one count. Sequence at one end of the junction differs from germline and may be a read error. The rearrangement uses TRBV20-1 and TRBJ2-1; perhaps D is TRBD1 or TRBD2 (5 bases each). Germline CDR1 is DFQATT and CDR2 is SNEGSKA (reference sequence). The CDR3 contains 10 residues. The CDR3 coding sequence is TGCAGTGCAAGAGGGGCGTATCAGTTCTTC. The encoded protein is CSARGAYQFF.

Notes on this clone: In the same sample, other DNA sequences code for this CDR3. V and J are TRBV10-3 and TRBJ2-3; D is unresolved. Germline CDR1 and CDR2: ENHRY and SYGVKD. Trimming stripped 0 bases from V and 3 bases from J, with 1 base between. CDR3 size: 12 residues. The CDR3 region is CAISESTDTQYF. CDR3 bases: TGTGCCATCAGTGAGTCTACAGATACGCAGTATTTT.

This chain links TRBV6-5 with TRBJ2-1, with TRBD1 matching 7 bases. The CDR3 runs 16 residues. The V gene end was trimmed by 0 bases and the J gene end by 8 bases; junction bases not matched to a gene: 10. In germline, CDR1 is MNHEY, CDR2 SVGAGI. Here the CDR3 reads CASSYSLGGAGDEQFF. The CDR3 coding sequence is TGTGCCAGCAGTTACTCGTTAGGGGGCGCCGGAGATGAGCAGTTCTTC.

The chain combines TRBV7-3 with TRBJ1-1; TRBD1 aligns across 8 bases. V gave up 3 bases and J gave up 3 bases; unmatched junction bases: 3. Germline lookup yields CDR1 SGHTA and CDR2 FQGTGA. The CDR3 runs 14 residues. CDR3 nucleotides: TGTGCCAGCAGCTTGACAGGGGCGGACACTGAAGCTTTCTTT. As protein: CASSLTGADTEAFF.

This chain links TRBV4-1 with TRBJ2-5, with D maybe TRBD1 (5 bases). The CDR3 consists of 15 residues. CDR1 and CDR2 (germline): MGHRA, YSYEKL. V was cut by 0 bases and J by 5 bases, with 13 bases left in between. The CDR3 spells CASSQDPTGPETQYF. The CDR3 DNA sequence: TGCGCCAGCAGCCAAGATCCAACAGGCCCTGAGACCCAGTACTTC.

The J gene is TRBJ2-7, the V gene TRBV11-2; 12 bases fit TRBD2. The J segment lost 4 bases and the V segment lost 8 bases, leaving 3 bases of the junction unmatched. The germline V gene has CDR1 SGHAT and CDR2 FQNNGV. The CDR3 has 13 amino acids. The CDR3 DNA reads TGTGCCAGCCGGACTAGCGGGACGTACGAGCAGTACTTC. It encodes CASRTSGTYEQYF.